The rows below give T cell receptor beta chains drawn from one sample of a study of response to subunit inactivated influenza vaccine. TCRdb reprocessed the RT-PCR reads with MiXCR, giving one entry per CDR3 protein. The sample consists of roughly 500,000 distinct CDR3 sequences, approximately 24% of them appearing once. Specimen: CD4+ T cells sorted from PBMCs, collected 5 days after vaccination. The receptors originated from a man aged 50-59 years who received an inactivated influenza vaccine. Each CDR3 is given with its conserved first and last residue. A D gene is named only where the DNA matches it firmly. The size entry is marked missing in some rows and otherwise reads once, few, many or a size class.

TRBD1	TRBJ2-1	TRBV5-4	NA	CASSRQGALNEQFF	TGTGCCAGCAGCCGACAGGGGGCGTTGAATGAGCAGTTCTTC
NA	TRBJ2-3	TRBV3-1	NA	CASSQDSSGADTQYF	TGTGCCAGCAGCCAAGATTCTTCGGGAGCGGATACGCAGTATTTT
TRBD1	TRBJ2-7	TRBV6-2/TRBV6-3	few	CASRFTGTGPFEQYF	TGTGCCAGCAGATTCACCGGGACAGGTCCCTTCGAGCAGTACTTC
NA	TRBJ2-7	TRBV6-5	NA	CASSYSPGAYEQYF	TGTGCCAGCAGTTACAGCCCAGGGGCCTACGAGCAGTACTTC
TRBD2	TRBJ2-5	TRBV5-1	NA	CASSLGLAGREETQYF	TGCGCCAGCAGCTTGGGACTAGCGGGTCGTGAAGAGACCCAGTACTTC
NA	TRBJ2-3	TRBV12-3/TRBV12-4	few	CASTLAGTDTQYF	TGTGCCAGCACCCTCGCGGGCACAGATACGCAGTATTTT
NA	TRBJ2-2	TRBV12-3/TRBV12-4	NA	CASSPSTSTGELFF	TGTGCCAGCAGTCCCTCAACAAGCACCGGGGAGCTGTTTTTT
TRBD2	TRBJ2-3	TRBV20-1	NA	CSAKRLAGGFTDTQYF	TGCAGTGCTAAACGACTAGCGGGGGGTTTCACAGATACGCAGTATTTT
NA	TRBJ2-7	TRBV11-2	few	CASSLPEPKSSYEQYF	TGTGCCAGCAGCCTTCCCGAACCTAAGAGCTCCTACGAGCAGTACTTC
NA	TRBJ1-5	TRBV15	NA	CATSVGAAQPQHF	TGTGCCACCAGTGTGGGGGCAGCTCAGCCCCAGCATTTT
TRBD1	TRBJ1-1	TRBV12-3/TRBV12-4	NA	CASSLGQGSGEAFF	TGTGCCAGCAGTTTGGGACAGGGTAGTGGTGAAGCTTTCTTT
NA	TRBJ1-1	TRBV5-1	few	CASRTTQRNTEAFF	TGCGCCAGCAGAACTACCCAGAGGAACACTGAAGCTTTCTTT
NA	TRBJ2-6	TRBV11-2	NA	CASSLREAGANVLTF	TGTGCCAGCAGCCTAAGGGAGGCTGGGGCCAACGTCCTGACTTTC
TRBD1	TRBJ1-6	TRBV6-1	NA	CARTGQGWNSPLHF	TGTGCCAGAACGGGACAGGGATGGAATTCACCCCTCCACTTT
TRBD1	TRBJ1-6	TRBV4-2	few	CASSKGTAVNSPLHF	TGTGCCAGCAGCAAGGGGACAGCCGTTAATTCACCCCTCCACTTT
NA	TRBJ2-3	TRBV6-2/TRBV6-3	few	CASKEGTDTQYF	TGTGCCAGCAAAGAGGGGACAGATACGCAGTATTTT
NA	TRBJ2-3	TRBV10-1	NA	CASSESWSRDTQYF	TGCGCCAGCAGTGAGTCGTGGAGTAGGGATACGCAGTATTTT
NA	TRBJ2-7	TRBV29-1	few	CSVEDLRGDEQYF	TGCAGCGTTGAAGATTTGAGAGGTGACGAGCAGTACTTC
TRBD1	TRBJ1-5	TRBV5-6	few	CASSTPGQGTQHF	TGTGCCAGCAGCACCCCGGGACAGGGGACCCAGCATTTT